Listed below are T cell receptor beta chains from one sample, sequenced in a study of blood T cell repertoires in COVID-19. Profiled with immunoSEQ multiplex PCR; TCRdb holds only in-frame clones, not every one. The data contain about 110,000 clones, around 83% of them singletons. The sequenced sample consisted of peripheral blood. These receptors were collected from a woman in her sixties or seventies with acute or convalescent COVID-19. CDR3s include the opening cysteine and the closing phenylalanine or tryptophan. D genes are given only for firm matches. Size is omitted from some rows. Given values are once, few, many or a class for expanded clones.

V	D	size	J	CDR3	DNA
TRBV12-3/TRBV12-4	-	-	TRBJ1-2	CASSLAQYGYTF	TGTGCCAGCAGTTTAGCTCAGTATGGCTACACCTTC
TRBV2	-	-	TRBJ2-1	CASSEWVRQDDEQFF	TGTGCCAGCAGTGAATGGGTACGACAGGATGATGAGCAGTTCTTC
TRBV10-3	-	-	TRBJ1-5	CAISESQGWAQPQHF	TGTGCCATCAGTGAGTCCCAGGGGTGGGCTCAGCCCCAGCATTTT
TRBV27	TRBD1	-	TRBJ1-5	CASSSGDRVAQPQHF	TGTGCCAGCAGTTCGGGGGACAGGGTGGCTCAGCCCCAGCATTTT
TRBV5-4	-	once	TRBJ1-1	CASSLDRNTEAFF	TGTGCCAGCAGCTTGGATCGGAACACTGAAGCTTTCTTT
TRBV7-8	TRBD1	-	TRBJ1-5	CASSLDRASVNQPQHF	TGTGCCAGCAGCTTGGACAGGGCCTCGGTCAATCAGCCCCAGCATTTT
TRBV11-2	TRBD1	-	TRBJ2-3	CASSSNGQGNTQYF	TGTGCCAGCAGCTCCAATGGACAGGGGAATACGCAGTATTTT
TRBV9	TRBD1	-	TRBJ1-3	CASSAGQVGNTIYF	TGTGCCAGCAGCGCCGGACAGGTTGGAAACACCATATATTTT
TRBV7-9	-	few	TRBJ1-1	CASSPRSYPMNTEAFF	TGTGCCAGCAGCCCGCGGAGCTATCCCATGAACACTGAAGCTTTCTTT
TRBV27	-	-	TRBJ1-1	CASRADRQNTEAFF	TGTGCCAGCAGAGCCGACAGGCAAAACACTGAAGCTTTCTTT
TRBV6-2/TRBV6-3	-	-	TRBJ1-1	CASSWEGGIGTEAFF	TGTGCCAGCAGTTGGGAGGGGGGAATTGGCACTGAAGCTTTCTTT
TRBV7-2	TRBD2	-	TRBJ2-4	CASSEMASGALAKNIQYF	TGTGCCAGCAGCGAGATGGCTAGCGGGGCACTAGCCAAAAACATTCAGTACTTC
TRBV9	-	-	TRBJ1-6	CASSVSGGRRNSPLHF	TGTGCCAGCAGCGTATCTGGCGGTAGGCGCAATTCACCCCTCCACTTT
TRBV12-3/TRBV12-4	TRBD1	few	TRBJ1-1	CASIGGLNTEAFF	TGTGCCAGCATAGGGGGCCTGAACACTGAAGCTTTCTTT
TRBV28	TRBD1	few	TRBJ1-2	CASSFSRTGGSYGYTF	TGTGCCAGCAGTTTCAGCAGGACAGGGGGCTCCTATGGCTACACCTTC
TRBV25-1	TRBD2	-	TRBJ2-1	CASSEYGASGGTYNEQFF	TGTGCCAGCAGTGAATATGGGGCTAGCGGGGGCACCTACAATGAGCAGTTCTTC
TRBV6-6	-	-	TRBJ1-1	CASSFPRENTEAFF	TGTGCCAGCAGTTTTCCTCGGGAGAACACTGAAGCTTTCTTT
TRBV11-2	TRBD2	once	TRBJ2-5	CASSDGTSGVQETQYF	TGTGCCAGCAGCGACGGGACTAGCGGGGTACAAGAGACCCAGTACTTC
TRBV18	TRBD1	-	TRBJ1-2	CASSPGTGRLVSYGYTF	TGTGCCAGCTCACCAGGGACAGGGCGTCTTGTAAGCTATGGCTACACCTTC
TRBV7-7	-	-	TRBJ2-2	CASSRGHQPTGELFF	TGTGCCAGCAGTCGGGGACACCAGCCCACCGGGGAGCTGTTTTTT
TRBV7-3	TRBD1	-	TRBJ2-2	CASSRTGAGPPFGGELFF	TGTGCCAGCAGCCGGACAGGGGCCGGGCCGCCCTTTGGCGGGGAGCTGTTTTTT
TRBV28	TRBD1	-	TRBJ1-1	CASSPQDRGVTEAFF	TGTGCCAGCAGTCCTCAAGACAGGGGGGTCACTGAAGCTTTCTTT
TRBV7-7	-	-	TRBJ2-5	CASSSSQGLAETQYF	TGTGCTAGCAGCTCCTCACAGGGTTTGGCAGAGACCCAGTACTTC
TRBV4-1	TRBD1	-	TRBJ1-1	CASSPRGLGTEAFF	TGCGCCAGCAGCCCGAGGGGGCTTGGCACTGAAGCTTTCTTT
TRBV29-1	-	-	TRBJ1-1	CSAKKGQNTEAFF	TGCAGCGCCAAGAAGGGGCAGAACACTGAAGCTTTCTTT
TRBV6-5	-	few	TRBJ1-6	CASKPRQGPDSPLHF	TGTGCCAGCAAACCTAGGCAGGGCCCGGATTCACCCCTCCACTTT
TRBV20-1	-	-	TRBJ1-1	CSARAQVEAFF	TGCAGTGCTAGAGCTCAGGTTGAAGCTTTCTTT
TRBV5-8	TRBD2	-	TRBJ2-1	CASQPGLARLSSYNEQFF	TGTGCCTCACAACCGGGACTAGCGCGGCTGAGCTCCTACAATGAGCAGTTCTTC
TRBV7-3	-	-	TRBJ1-3	CASSLTAANSGNTIYF	TGTGCCAGCAGCTTAACGGCGGCAAACTCTGGAAACACCATATATTTT
TRBV27	TRBD1	-	TRBJ1-2	CASSLTGGYGYTF	TGTGCCAGCAGTTTAACAGGGGGATATGGCTACACCTTC
TRBV5-6	-	-	TRBJ1-1	CASSLGGHTEAFF	TGTGCCAGCAGCTTGGGGGGGCACACTGAAGCTTTCTTT
TRBV28	-	-	TRBJ2-2	CASLPGLIKTGELFF	TGTGCCAGCTTGCCAGGACTAATTAAGACCGGGGAGCTGTTTTTT
TRBV5-8	-	-	TRBJ2-3	CASSYEYTQYF	TGTGCCAGCAGCTATGAGTATACGCAGTATTTT
TRBV9	TRBD1	-	TRBJ2-3	CASSVATGARTDTQYF	TGTGCCAGCAGCGTAGCTACAGGGGCACGCACAGATACGCAGTATTTT
TRBV6-5	-	-	TRBJ2-7	CASSYSSGSYEQYF	TGTGCCAGCAGTTACTCTAGCGGCTCCTACGAGCAGTACTTC
TRBV5-6	TRBD1	-	TRBJ1-2	CASSGTGGGYGYTF	TGTGCCAGCAGCGGTACAGGGGGCGGCTATGGCTACACCTTC
TRBV7-9	-	-	TRBJ1-2	CASSLAGQGYGYTF	TGTGCCAGCAGCTTAGCGGGCCAGGGGTATGGCTACACCTTC
TRBV19	-	-	TRBJ2-2	CASSIRFLTNTGELFF	TGTGCCAGTAGTATCCGGTTCCTAACGAACACCGGGGAGCTGTTTTTT
TRBV28	-	-	TRBJ1-1	CASRGGIFSTEAFF	TGTGCCAGCAGGGGGGGGATTTTTAGCACTGAAGCTTTCTTT
TRBV5-8	TRBD2	-	TRBJ2-1	CASSTGLAGVNEQFF	TGTGCCAGCAGCACGGGACTAGCGGGAGTGAATGAGCAGTTCTTC